The 13 T cell receptor beta chains below come from one sample, sequenced in a study of blood T cell repertoires in COVID-19 (dated by TCRdb to the early 2020s). The library came from the immunoSEQ multiplex PCR assay. As stored in TCRdb, this immuneACCESS dataset retains in-frame rearrangements with V and J assigned. A fraction of the clones does not appear; measured against another copy, unresolved V genes explain less than half of the discrepancy, and the remainder lacks a known reason. The sample table contains about 210,000 clones; only one count was recorded for about 87% of them. The ten top clones hold 1.5% to 2% of the sample. The specimen was peripheral blood. Receptors were obtained from a man in his sixties or seventies with acute or convalescent COVID-19.

The chain has TRBV24-1 and TRBJ1-5; 7 bases agree with TRBD1. Losses at the gene ends were 3 bases for V and 6 bases for J; bases not matched to a gene: 4. In germline, CDR1 is KGHDR, CDR2 SFDVKD. The CDR3 spans 14 residues. This CDR3 reads CATSDDRVGQPQHF. CDR3 in DNA: TGTGCCACCAGTGATGACAGGGTTGGTCAGCCCCAGCATTTT.

Only one count was recorded for this clone. The genes are TRBV4-2 and TRBJ2-7; perhaps TRBD2 as D (5 bases). The length of the CDR3 is 16 residues. Germline-derived CDR1 and CDR2 are LGHNA and YNFKEQ. V lost 1 base, J lost 0 bases, and 13 bases lay in between. CDR3 DNA: TGTGCCAGCAGCCAAGGAGAGGAGGTCCCCTCCTACGAGCAGTACTTC. Translation: CASSQGEEVPSYEQYF.

The gene calls are TRBV7-2 and TRBJ2-5; D remains ambiguous. From germline, CDR1 is SGHTA and CDR2 FQGNSA. The CDR3 is 13 residues long. The V gene lost 1 base and the J gene lost 7 bases, with 10 bases spanning the gap. CDR3 bases: TGTGCCAGCAGCTTAGACCAGGTATCGACCCAGTACTTC. Amino acids: CASSLDQVSTQYF.

The V and J genes are TRBV19 and TRBJ2-3, with TRBD2 as a possible D gene (5 bases). The V end was cut by 6 bases, the J end by 2 bases, with 12 bases between. CDR3 size: 14 residues. CDR1 is LNHDA and CDR2 is SQIVND in the germline V gene (reference sequence). The CDR3, as DNA: TGTGCCAGTAGGGAGAGGGATAACACAGATACGCAGTATTTT. It is translated as CASRERDNTDTQYF.

The chain carries TRBV9 and TRBJ2-2, with 7 nucleotides matching TRBD1. V gave up 0 bases and J gave up 9 bases; unmatched junction bases: 11. This CDR3 spans 16 amino acids. Germline V gene data show CDR1 as SGDLS and CDR2 as YYNGEE. DNA for the CDR3: TGTGCCAGCAGCGTAGGAGTGACAGGGTCTAGGAGGGAGCTGTTTTTT. Residues: CASSVGVTGSRRELFF.

V gene TRBV7-8 combines with J gene TRBJ1-3, with a weak D call TRBD1 (6 bases). Per germline, CDR1 SGHVS and CDR2 FQNEAQ. There are 14 residues in the CDR3. V lost 2 bases to trimming and J lost 4 bases, with 9 bases between them. This chain's CDR3 is CASSLQGTGNTIYF. CDR3 nucleotide sequence: TGTGCCAGCAGCTTACAGGGGACAGGAAACACCATATATTTT.

The chain joins TRBV24-1 to TRBJ2-1; perhaps TRBD2 as D (7 bases). V dropped 7 bases and J dropped 3 bases, with 15 bases sitting between them. This CDR3 contains 15 residues. The germline V gene encodes CDR1 KGHDR and CDR2 SFDVKD. The CDR3 loop is CATSYGGGSYNEQFF. The CDR3 DNA reads as TGTGCCACCAGCTATGGGGGCGGGAGCTACAATGAGCAGTTCTTC.

CDR3 protein: CASSQGGSVNEQFF. In DNA form, the CDR3 reads TGTGCCAGCAGCCAAGGCGGGAGCGTCAATGAGCAGTTCTTC. The V and J genes are TRBV3-1 (or the pseudogene TRBV3-2) and TRBJ2-1; TRBD2 agrees at 7 bases. There are 14 residues in the CDR3. V trimming: 1 base; J trimming: 6 bases; junction bases outside the gene matches: 3. Germline CDR1 LGHDT, CDR2 YNNKEL (reference sequence).

The V gene is TRBV7-9, the J gene TRBJ2-1, with TRBD1 as a possible D gene (7 bases). In germline, CDR1 is SEHNR, CDR2 FQNEAQ (reference sequence). The CDR3 has 13 residues. Trimming took 4 bases from V and 10 from J, leaving 14 bases between them. CDR3 amino acids: CASSSGGSWEQFF. The CDR3 bases are TGTGCCAGCAGCTCAGGGGGGTCTTGGGAGCAGTTCTTC.

V usage is TRBV19 and J usage is TRBJ2-2, with 8 nucleotides matching TRBD2. Germline V gene sequence: CDR1 LNHDA, CDR2 SQIVND (reference sequence). With V trimmed by 5 bases and J by 6 bases, 11 bases remained unmatched. The CDR3 is 16 residues long. The DNA of the CDR3 is TGTGCCAGTAGTTTTCGGGGGCGGGGGGCGGCCGGGGAGCTGTTTTTT. It specifies CASSFRGRGAAGELFF.

The gene calls are TRBV5-5 and TRBJ1-1; TRBD1 agrees at 7 bases. The CDR3 is 14 amino acids. In germline, CDR1 is SGHKS, CDR2 YYEKEE (reference sequence). Trimming cost V 3 bases and J 0 bases; bases outside gene matches: 2. This chain's CDR3 is CASSSRGMNTEAFF. The CDR3 nucleotides read TGTGCCAGCAGCTCCAGGGGGATGAACACTGAAGCTTTCTTT.

The chain is built from TRBV9 and TRBJ2-7; TRBD2 matches at 9 bases. Germline loops: CDR1 SGDLS, CDR2 YYNGEE. The CDR3 spans 16 residues. The ends lost 2 bases at V and 3 bases at J; junction bases unmatched: 9. Here the CDR3 reads CASSVGPSGEVYEQYF. The CDR3 DNA follows: TGTGCCAGCAGCGTGGGTCCTAGCGGGGAGGTCTACGAGCAGTACTTC.

The chain recombines TRBV19 with TRBJ1-6; TRBD1 matches 7 bases. The V gene's germline CDR1 is LNHDA and CDR2 SQIVND (reference sequence). CDR3 size: 14 residues. V lost 3 bases, J lost 8 bases, and 4 bases stayed unmatched. DNA of the CDR3: TGTGCCAGTAGTATGGGACAGTTTCATTCACCCCTCCACTTT. Protein product: CASSMGQFHSPLHF.